This TCR beta chain emerged from a study of OX40 agonist ivuxolimab in advanced cancers. Study-wide findings and caveats: Expanded clones were, on average, more numerous in CD8+ T cells than in CD4+.

This clone was counted once. Its antigen is undetermined. Trimming took 5 bases from V and 2 from J; bases not matched to a gene: 7. Germline CDR1 SGHAT, CDR2 FQNNGV. The CDR3 runs 15 residues. This table comes from immunoSEQ multiplex PCR, and its TCRdb copy is limited to in-frame clones, with some not included. The profile shows about 67,000 clones, 80% to 90% of them singletons. The chain has TRBV11-2 and TRBJ2-3; TRBD2 matches 7 bases. This receptor was identified in an adult with an advanced solid tumor such as melanoma, head and neck, liver or kidney cancer. The sequencing here drew on CD4+ or CD8+ T cells sorted from blood, taken in a trial of the OX40 agonist ivuxolimab. This CDR3 reads CASSLKAGNTDTQYF. CDR3 coding DNA: TGTGCCAGCAGCCTCAAAGCGGGAAACACAGATACGCAGTATTTT.